Presented here are 5 T cell receptor beta chains from one specimen sequenced in a study of radiotherapy plus CTLA-4 blockade in lung cancer. Profiling relied on immunoSEQ multiplex PCR, and the TCRdb table lists in-frame clones only, not all of them. The profile covers about 59,000 clones, with roughly 76% appearing a single time and about 9% taken by the ten largest. The sequenced sample was peripheral blood, obtained from a patient treated with radiotherapy plus ipilimumab. These receptors were taken from a human donor with non-small cell lung cancer whose response to radiotherapy plus ipilimumab could not be evaluated.

In this sample, this clone turned up once. The gene calls are TRBV30 and TRBJ2-7; 10 positions agree with TRBD2. The junction had 7 bases not matched to a gene; V was cut back by 3 bases and J by 2 bases. There are 15 residues in the CDR3. Per the germline V gene, CDR1 is GTSNPN and CDR2 is SVGIG (reference sequence). The DNA of the CDR3 is TGTGCCTGGAGCTCAAAAGCGGGAGGGACCTACGAGCAGTACTTC. Translated, it gives CAWSSKAGGTYEQYF.

This clone was detected a few times. This chain joins TRBV7-9 and TRBJ1-1, with TRBD1 matching over 9 bases. The ends lost 4 bases at V and 4 bases at J; junction bases unmatched: 7. CDR1 SEHNR and CDR2 FQNEAQ come from the germline V gene (reference sequence). The CDR3 consists of 15 residues. The chain's CDR3 is CASSSTGTGLTEAFF. Here the CDR3 DNA reads TGTGCCAGCAGCTCAACCGGGACAGGGCTCACTGAAGCTTTCTTT.

This sequence joins TRBV7-6 and TRBJ2-5, with TRBD2 identical over 7 bases. Germline CDR1 and CDR2: SGHVS and FNYEAQ. The CDR3 extends over 15 amino acids. With 1 base clipped from V and 4 bases from J, the junction kept 6 bases outside the gene matches. CDR3 residues: CASSLVGGLGETQYF. The CDR3 DNA reads TGTGCCAGCAGCTTAGTGGGAGGGCTTGGAGAGACCCAGTACTTC.

By frequency in the sample, this clone is medium-sized (0.01 to 0.1%). The chain is built from TRBV19 and TRBJ2-7, with 7 bases matching TRBD2. The V gene end was trimmed by 1 base and the J gene end by 5 bases; junction bases not matched to a gene: 8. This CDR3 is built from 15 residues. Germline V CDR1 and CDR2: LNHDA, SQIVND (reference sequence). The CDR3 loop is CASSIGLADLHEQYF. The CDR3 bases are TGTGCCAGTAGTATAGGCCTAGCGGACTTACACGAGCAGTACTTC.

The chain joins TRBV5-4 to TRBJ2-7, with a weak D call TRBD2 (6 bases). The CDR3 runs 14 residues. V lost 2 bases and J lost 2, with 11 bases in between. Germline CDR1 is SGHNT and CDR2 is YYREEE (reference sequence). The CDR3 DNA is TGTGCCAGCAGCTTATCTGGCGGGACCTACGAGCAGTACTTC. This gives the protein CASSLSGGTYEQYF.